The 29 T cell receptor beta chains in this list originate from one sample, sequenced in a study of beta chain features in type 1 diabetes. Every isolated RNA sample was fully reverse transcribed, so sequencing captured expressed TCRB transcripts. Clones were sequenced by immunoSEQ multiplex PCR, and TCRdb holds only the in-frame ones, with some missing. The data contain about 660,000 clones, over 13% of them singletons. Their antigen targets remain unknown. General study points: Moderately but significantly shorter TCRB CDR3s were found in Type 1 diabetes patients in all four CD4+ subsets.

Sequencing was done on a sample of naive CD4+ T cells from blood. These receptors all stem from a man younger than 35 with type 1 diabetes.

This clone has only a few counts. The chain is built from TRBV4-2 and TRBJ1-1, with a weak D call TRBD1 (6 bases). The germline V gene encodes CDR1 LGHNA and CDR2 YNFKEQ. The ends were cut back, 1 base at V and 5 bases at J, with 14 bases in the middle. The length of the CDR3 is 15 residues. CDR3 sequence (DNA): TGTGCCAGCAGCCAAGTAGAGCGGGACACTACTGAAGCTTTCTTT. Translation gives CASSQVERDTTEAFF.

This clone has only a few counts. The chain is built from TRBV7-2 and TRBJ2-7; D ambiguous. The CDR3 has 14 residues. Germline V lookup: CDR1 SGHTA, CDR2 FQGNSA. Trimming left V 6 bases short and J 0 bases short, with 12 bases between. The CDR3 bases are TGTGCCAGCAGGGAAGGAAGGAGCTCCTACGAGCAGTACTTC. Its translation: CASREGRSSYEQYF. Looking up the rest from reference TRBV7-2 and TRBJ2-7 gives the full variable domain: GAGVSQSPSNKVTEKGKDVELRCDPISGHTALYWYRQSLGQGLEFLIYFQGNSAPDKSGLPSDRFSAERTGGSVSTLTIQRTQQEDSAVYLCASREGRSSYEQYFGPGTRLTVT.

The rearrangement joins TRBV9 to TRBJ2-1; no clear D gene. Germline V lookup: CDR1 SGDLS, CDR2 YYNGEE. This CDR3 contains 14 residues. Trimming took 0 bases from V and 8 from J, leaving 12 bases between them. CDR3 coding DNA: TGTGCCAGCAGCGTAGGTGGAGTCGGGTATGAGCAGTTCTTC. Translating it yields CASSVGGVGYEQFF.

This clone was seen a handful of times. The CDR3 DNA reads TGTGCCAGCTCACCACCGGGCCCCGAGACCCAGTACTTC. This encodes CASSPPGPETQYF. The chain uses TRBV18 and TRBJ2-5; the D is unclear. V shed 0 bases and J shed 5 bases, with 7 bases lying between them. The V gene's germline CDR1 is KGHSH and CDR2 LQKENI. CDR3 size: 13 residues.

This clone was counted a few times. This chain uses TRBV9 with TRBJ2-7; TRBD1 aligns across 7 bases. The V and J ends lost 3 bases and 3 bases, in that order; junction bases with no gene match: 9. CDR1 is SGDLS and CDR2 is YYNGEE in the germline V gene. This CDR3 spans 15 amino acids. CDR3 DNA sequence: TGTGCCAGCAGCGCAGCCGGGACAGCTAACTACGAGCAGTACTTC. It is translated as CASSAAGTANYEQYF.

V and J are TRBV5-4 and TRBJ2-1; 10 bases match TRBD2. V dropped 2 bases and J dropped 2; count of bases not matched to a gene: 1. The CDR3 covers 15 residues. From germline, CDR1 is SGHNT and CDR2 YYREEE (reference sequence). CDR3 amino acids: CASSFTSGAYNEQFF. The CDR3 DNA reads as TGTGCCAGCAGCTTTACTAGCGGGGCCTACAATGAGCAGTTCTTC.

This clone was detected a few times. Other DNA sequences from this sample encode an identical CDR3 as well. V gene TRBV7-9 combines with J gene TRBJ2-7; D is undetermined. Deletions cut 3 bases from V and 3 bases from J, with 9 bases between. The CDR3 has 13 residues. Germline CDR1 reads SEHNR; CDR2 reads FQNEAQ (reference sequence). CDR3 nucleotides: TGTGCCAGCAGCTTGGTAGGCGTCTACGAGCAGTACTTC. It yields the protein CASSLVGVYEQYF.

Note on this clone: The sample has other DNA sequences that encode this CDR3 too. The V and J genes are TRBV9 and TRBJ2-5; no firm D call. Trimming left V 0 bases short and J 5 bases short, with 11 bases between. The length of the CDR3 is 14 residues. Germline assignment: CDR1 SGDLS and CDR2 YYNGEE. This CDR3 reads CASSVAGKGETQYF. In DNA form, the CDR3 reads TGTGCCAGCAGCGTAGCCGGCAAAGGGGAGACCCAGTACTTC.

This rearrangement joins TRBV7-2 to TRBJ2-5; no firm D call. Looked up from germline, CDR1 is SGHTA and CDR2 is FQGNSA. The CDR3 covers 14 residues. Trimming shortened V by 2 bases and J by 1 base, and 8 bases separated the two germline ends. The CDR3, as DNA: TGTGCCAGCAGCTTAATGGGGTCCCAAGAGACCCAGTACTTC. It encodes CASSLMGSQETQYF. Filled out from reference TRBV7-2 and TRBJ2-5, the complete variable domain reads GAGVSQSPSNKVTEKGKDVELRCDPISGHTALYWYRQSLGQGLEFLIYFQGNSAPDKSGLPSDRFSAERTGGSVSTLTIQRTQQEDSAVYLCASSLMGSQETQYFGPGTRLLVL.

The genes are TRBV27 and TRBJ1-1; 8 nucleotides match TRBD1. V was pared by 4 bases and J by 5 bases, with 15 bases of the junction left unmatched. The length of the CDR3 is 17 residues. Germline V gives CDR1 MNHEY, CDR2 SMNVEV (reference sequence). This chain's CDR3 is CASSSPLRTGPGTEAFF. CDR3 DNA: TGTGCCAGCAGTTCCCCCCTCCGGACAGGGCCTGGGACTGAAGCTTTCTTT.

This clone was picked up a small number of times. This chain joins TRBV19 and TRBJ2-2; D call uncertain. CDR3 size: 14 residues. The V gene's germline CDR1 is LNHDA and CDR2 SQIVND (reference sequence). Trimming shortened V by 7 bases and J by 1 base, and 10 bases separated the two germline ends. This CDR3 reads CASKGPMNTGELFF. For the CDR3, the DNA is TGTGCCAGTAAAGGACCCATGAACACCGGGGAGCTGTTTTTT.

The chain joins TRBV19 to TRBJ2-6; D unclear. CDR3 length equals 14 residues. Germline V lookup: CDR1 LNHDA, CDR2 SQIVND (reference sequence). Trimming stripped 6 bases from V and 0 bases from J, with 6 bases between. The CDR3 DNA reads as TGTGCCAGTAGGGACCTCTCTGGGGCCAACGTCCTGACTTTC. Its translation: CASRDLSGANVLTF.

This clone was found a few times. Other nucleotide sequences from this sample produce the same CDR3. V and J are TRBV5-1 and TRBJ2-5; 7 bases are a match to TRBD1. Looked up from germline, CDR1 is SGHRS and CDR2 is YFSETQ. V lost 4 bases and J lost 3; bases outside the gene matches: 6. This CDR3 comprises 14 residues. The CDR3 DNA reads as TGCGCCAGCAGCCCTCGAACAGGGGAAGAGACCCAGTACTTC. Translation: CASSPRTGEETQYF.

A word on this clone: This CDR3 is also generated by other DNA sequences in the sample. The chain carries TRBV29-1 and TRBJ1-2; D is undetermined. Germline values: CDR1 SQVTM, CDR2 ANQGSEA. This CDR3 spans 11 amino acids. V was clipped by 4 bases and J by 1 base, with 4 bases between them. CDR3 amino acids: CSVASNYGYTF. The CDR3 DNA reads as TGCAGCGTTGCAAGTAACTATGGCTACACCTTC.

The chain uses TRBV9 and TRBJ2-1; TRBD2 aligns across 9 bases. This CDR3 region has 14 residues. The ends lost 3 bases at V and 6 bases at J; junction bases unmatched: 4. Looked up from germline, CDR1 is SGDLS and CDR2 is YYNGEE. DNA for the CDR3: TGTGCCAGCAGCGCCCCGGGACTAGCCAATGAGCAGTTCTTC. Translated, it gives CASSAPGLANEQFF.

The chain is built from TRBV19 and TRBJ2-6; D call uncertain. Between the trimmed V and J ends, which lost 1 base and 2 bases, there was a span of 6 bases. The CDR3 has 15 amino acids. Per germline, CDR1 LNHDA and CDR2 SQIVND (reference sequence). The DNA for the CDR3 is TGTGCCAGTAGTATAGCTGGGACTGGGGCCAACGTCCTGACTTTC. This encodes CASSIAGTGANVLTF.

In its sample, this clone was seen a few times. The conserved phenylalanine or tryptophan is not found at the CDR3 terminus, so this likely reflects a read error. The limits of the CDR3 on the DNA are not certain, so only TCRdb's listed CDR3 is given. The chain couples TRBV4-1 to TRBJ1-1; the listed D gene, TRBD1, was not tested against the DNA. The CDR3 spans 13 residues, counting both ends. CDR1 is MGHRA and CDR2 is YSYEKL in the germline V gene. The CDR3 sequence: CASSQQVTTGFTL.

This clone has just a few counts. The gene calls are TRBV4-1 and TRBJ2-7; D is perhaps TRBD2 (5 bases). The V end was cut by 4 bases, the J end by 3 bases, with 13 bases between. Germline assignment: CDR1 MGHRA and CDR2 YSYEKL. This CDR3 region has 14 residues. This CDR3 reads CASSRQDGDYEQYF. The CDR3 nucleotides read TGCGCCAGCAGCCGCCAGGACGGGGACTACGAGCAGTACTTC.

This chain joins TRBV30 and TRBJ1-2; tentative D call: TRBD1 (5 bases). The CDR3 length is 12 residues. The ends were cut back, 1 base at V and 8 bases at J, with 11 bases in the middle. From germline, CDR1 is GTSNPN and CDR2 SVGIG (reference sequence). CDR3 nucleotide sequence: TGTGCCTGGAGTGCCGGACATGAAGGCTACACCTTC. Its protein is CAWSAGHEGYTF.

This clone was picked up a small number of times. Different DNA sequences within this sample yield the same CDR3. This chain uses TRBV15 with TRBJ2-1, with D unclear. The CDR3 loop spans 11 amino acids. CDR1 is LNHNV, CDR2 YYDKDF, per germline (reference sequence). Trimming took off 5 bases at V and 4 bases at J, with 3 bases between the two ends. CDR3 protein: CATSGYNEQFF. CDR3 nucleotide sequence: TGTGCCACCAGCGGTTACAATGAGCAGTTCTTC.

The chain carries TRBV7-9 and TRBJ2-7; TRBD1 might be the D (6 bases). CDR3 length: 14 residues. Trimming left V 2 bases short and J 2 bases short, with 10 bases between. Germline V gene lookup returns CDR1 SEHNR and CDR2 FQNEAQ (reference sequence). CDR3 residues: CASSLNRETYEQYF. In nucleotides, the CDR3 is TGTGCCAGCAGCTTAAACAGGGAGACCTACGAGCAGTACTTC. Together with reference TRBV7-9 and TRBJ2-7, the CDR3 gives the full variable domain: DTGVSQNPRHKITKRGQNVTFRCDPISEHNRLYWYRQTLGQGPEFLTYFQNEAQLEKSRLLSDRFSAERPKGSFSTLEIQRTEQGDSAMYLCASSLNRETYEQYFGPGTRLTVT.

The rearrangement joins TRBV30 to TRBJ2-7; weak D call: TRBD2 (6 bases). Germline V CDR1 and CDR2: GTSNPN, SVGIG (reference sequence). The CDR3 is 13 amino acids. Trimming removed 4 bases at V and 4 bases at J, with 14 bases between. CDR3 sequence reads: CAWTPSGLYEQYF. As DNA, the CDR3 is TGTGCCTGGACACCCTCGGGACTGTACGAGCAGTACTTC.

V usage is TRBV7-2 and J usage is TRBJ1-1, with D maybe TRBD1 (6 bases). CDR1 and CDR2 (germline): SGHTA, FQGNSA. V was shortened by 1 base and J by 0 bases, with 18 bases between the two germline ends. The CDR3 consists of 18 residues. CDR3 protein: CASSLGPWTGDMNTEAFF. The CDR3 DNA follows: TGTGCCAGCAGCTTAGGCCCCTGGACGGGGGACATGAACACTGAAGCTTTCTTT.

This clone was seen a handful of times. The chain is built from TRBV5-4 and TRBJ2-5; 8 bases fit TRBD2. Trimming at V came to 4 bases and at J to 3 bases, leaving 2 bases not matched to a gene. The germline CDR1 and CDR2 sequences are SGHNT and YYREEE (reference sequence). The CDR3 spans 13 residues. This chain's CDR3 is CASSPLAEETQYF. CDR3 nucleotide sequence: TGTGCCAGCAGCCCACTAGCGGAAGAGACCCAGTACTTC.

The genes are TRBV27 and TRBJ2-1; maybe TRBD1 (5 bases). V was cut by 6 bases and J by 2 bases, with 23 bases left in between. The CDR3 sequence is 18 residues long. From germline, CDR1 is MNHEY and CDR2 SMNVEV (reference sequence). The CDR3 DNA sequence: TGTGCCAGCAGACCGTCAGGGCTCAGGGCCGAGCCCTACAATGAGCAGTTCTTC. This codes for CASRPSGLRAEPYNEQFF.

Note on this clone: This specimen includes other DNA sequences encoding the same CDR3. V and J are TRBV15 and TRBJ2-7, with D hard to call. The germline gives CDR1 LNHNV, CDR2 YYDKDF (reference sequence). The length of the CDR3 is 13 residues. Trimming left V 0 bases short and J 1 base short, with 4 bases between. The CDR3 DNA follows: TGTGCCACCAGCAGAGATTCTTCCTACGAGCAGTACTTC. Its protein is CATSRDSSYEQYF.

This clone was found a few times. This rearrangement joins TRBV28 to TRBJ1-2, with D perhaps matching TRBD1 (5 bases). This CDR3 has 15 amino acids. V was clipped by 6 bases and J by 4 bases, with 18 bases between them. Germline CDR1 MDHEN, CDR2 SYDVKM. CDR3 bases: TGTGCCAGCAGCTCGGCCCCCGACAGCCTCTATGGCTACACCTTC. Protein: CASSSAPDSLYGYTF.

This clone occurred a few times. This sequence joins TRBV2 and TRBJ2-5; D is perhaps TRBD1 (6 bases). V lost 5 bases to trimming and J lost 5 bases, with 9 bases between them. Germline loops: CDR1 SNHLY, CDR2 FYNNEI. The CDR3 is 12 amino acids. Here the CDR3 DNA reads TGTGCCAGCAGTACAGGGTTTGAGACCCAGTACTTC. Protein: CASSTGFETQYF.

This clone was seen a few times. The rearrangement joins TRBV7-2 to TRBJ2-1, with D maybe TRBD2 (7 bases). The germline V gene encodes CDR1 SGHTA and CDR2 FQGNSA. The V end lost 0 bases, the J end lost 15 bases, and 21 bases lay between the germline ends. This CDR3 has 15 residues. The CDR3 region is CASSLAAGAFGGLFF. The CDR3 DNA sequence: TGTGCCAGCAGCTTAGCTGCGGGGGCCTTTGGTGGATTGTTCTTC.